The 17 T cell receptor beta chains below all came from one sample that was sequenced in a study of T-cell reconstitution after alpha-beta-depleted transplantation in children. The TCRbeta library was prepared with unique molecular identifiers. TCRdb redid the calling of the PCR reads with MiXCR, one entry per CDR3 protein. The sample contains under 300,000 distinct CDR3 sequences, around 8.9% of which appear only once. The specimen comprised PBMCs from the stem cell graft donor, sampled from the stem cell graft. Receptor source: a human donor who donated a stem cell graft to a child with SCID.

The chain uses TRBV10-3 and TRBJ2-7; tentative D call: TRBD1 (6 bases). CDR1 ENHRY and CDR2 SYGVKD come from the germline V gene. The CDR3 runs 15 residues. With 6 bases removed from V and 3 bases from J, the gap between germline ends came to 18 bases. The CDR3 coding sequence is TGTGCCATCAGGGAAAGCCAGGGGATTGGCTACGAGCAGTACTTC. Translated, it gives CAIRESQGIGYEQYF.

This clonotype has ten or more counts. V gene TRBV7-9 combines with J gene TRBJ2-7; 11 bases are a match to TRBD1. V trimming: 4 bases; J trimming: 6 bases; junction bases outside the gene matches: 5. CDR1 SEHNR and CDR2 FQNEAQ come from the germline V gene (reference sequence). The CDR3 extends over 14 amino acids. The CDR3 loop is CASSSAGTGGEQYF. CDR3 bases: TGTGCCAGCAGCTCCGCCGGGACAGGGGGCGAGCAGTACTTC.

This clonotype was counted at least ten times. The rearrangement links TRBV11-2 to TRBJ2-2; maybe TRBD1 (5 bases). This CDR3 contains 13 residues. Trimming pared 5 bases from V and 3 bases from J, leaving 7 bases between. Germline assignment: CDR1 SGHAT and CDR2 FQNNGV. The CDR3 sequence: CASSRRDTGELFF. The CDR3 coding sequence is TGTGCCAGCAGCCGCAGGGACACCGGGGAGCTGTTTTTT.

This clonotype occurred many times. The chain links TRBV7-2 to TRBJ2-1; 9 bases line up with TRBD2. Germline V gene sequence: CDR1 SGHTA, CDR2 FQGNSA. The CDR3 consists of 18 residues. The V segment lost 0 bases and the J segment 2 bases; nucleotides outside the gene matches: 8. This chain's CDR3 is CASSLALVAGVTYNEQFF. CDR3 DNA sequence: TGTGCCAGCAGCTTAGCGCTGGTAGCGGGGGTCACCTACAATGAGCAGTTCTTC.

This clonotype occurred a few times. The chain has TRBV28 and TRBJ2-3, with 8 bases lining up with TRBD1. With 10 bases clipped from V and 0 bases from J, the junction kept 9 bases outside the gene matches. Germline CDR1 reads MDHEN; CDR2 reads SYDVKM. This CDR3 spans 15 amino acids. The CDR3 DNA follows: TGTGCCACCGCGGACAGGGAGTCGAGCACAGATACGCAGTATTTT. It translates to CATADRESSTDTQYF.

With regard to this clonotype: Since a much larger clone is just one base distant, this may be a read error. CDR3 bases: TGCAGCGTTGTCAGAGGGGGGGCGAGCACAGATACGCAGCATTTT. Residues: CSVVRGGASTDTQHF. The V call is TRBV29-1, the J call TRBJ2-3, with D tentatively TRBD1 (6 bases). Judging by the DNA end, TRBJ1-5 fits better; the J call may be wrong. The CDR3 contains 15 residues. Looked up from germline, CDR1 is SQVTM and CDR2 is ANQGSEA.

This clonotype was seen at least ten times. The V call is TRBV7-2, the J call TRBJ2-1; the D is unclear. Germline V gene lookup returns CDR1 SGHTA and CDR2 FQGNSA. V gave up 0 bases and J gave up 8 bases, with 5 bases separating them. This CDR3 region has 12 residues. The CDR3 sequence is CASSLAPDEQFF. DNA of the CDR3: TGTGCCAGCAGCTTAGCGCCTGATGAGCAGTTCTTC.

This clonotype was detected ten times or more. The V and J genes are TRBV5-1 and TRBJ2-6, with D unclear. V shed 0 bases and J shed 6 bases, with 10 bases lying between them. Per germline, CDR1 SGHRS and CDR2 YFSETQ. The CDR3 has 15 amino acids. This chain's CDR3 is CASSLAALTANVLTF. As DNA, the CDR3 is TGCGCCAGCAGCTTGGCCGCCCTCACGGCCAACGTCCTGACTTTC.

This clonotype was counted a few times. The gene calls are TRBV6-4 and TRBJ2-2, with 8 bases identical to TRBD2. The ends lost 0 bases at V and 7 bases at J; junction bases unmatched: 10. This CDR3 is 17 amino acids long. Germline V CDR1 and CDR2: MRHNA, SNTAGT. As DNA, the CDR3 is TGTGCCAGCAGTGACTCTTCCGGGGGGGCGACTGGCGGGGAGCTGTTTTTT. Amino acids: CASSDSSGGATGGELFF.

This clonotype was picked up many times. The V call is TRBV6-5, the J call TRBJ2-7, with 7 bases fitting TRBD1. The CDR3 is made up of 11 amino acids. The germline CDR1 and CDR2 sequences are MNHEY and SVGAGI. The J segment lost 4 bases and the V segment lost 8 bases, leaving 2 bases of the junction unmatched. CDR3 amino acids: CASARGYEQYF. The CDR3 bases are TGTGCCAGCGCCAGGGGGTACGAGCAGTACTTC.

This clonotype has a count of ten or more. DNA of the CDR3: TGTGCCAGCACCTGGTCAGGGGGTGACTATGGCTACACCTTC. It encodes CASTWSGGDYGYTF. The chain joins TRBV2 to TRBJ1-2; the match to TRBD1 covers 7 bases. Germline V gene data show CDR1 as SNHLY and CDR2 as FYNNEI. There are 14 residues in the CDR3. The J segment lost 3 bases and the V segment lost 7 bases, leaving 8 bases of the junction unmatched.

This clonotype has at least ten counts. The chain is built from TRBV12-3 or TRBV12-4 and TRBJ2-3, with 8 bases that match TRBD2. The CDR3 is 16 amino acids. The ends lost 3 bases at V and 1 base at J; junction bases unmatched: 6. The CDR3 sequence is CASSFVRRGGTDTQYF. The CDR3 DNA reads TGTGCCAGCAGTTTTGTTCGGCGGGGGGGCACAGATACGCAGTATTTT.

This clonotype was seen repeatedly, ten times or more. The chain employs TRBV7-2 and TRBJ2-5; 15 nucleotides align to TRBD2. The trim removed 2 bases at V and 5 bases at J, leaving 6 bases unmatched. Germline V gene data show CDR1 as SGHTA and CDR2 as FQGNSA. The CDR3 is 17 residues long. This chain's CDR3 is CASSLWTSGGAAETQYF. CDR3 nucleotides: TGTGCCAGCAGCTTATGGACTAGCGGGGGGGCCGCGGAGACCCAGTACTTC. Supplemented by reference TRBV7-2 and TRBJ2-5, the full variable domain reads GAGVSQSPSNKVTEKGKDVELRCDPISGHTALYWYRQSLGQGLEFLIYFQGNSAPDKSGLPSDRFSAERTGGSVSTLTIQRTQQEDSAVYLCASSLWTSGGAAETQYFGPGTRLLVL.

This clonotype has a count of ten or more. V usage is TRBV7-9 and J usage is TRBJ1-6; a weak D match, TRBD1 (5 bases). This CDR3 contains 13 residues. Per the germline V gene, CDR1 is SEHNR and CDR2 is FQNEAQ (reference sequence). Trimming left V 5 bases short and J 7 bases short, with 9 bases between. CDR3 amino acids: CASSGGWNSPLHF. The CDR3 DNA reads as TGTGCCAGCAGCGGGGGGTGGAATTCACCCCTCCACTTT.

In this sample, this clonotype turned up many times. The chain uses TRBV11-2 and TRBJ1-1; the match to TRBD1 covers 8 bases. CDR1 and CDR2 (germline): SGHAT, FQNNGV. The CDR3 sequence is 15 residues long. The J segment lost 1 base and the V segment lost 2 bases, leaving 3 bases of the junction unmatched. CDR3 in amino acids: CASSLYRGGNTEAFF. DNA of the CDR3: TGTGCCAGCAGCTTATACAGGGGGGGGAACACTGAAGCTTTCTTT.

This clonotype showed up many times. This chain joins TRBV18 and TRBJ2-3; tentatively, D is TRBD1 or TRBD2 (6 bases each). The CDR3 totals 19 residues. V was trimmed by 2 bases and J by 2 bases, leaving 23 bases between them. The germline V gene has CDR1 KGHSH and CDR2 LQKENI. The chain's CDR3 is CASSPNTPGALPPTDTQYF. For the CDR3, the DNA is TGTGCCAGCTCACCAAACACTCCGGGGGCACTCCCTCCCACAGATACGCAGTATTTT. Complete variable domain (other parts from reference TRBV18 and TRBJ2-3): NAGVMQNPRHLVRRRGQEARLRCSPMKGHSHVYWYRQLPEEGLKFMVYLQKENIIDESGMPKERFSAEFPKEGPSILRIQQVVRGDSAAYFCASSPNTPGALPPTDTQYFGPGTRLTVL.

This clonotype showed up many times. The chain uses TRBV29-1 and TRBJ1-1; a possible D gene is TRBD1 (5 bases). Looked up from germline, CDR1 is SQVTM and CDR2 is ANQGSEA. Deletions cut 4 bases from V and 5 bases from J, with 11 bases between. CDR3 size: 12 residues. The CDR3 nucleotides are TGCAGCGTTGTGGGGCCAGGAACTGAAGCTTTCTTT. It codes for CSVVGPGTEAFF.